Below are 24 T cell receptor beta chains sequenced from a single sample in a study of T cell responses to AZD1222 COVID-19 vaccine. The assay was immunoSEQ multiplex PCR, and TCRdb's table has in-frame clones only and misses some. The table has under 150,000 clones, about nine tenths seen once. The sample was peripheral blood, taken 28 days after the second AZD1222 dose. Receptor source: an adult who received the AZD1222 COVID-19 vaccine.

This sequence joins TRBV25-1 and TRBJ2-3; TRBD2 matches at 7 bases. Germline CDR1 is MGHDK and CDR2 is SYGVNS. Unmatched junction bases numbered 4, after V lost 7 bases and J lost 0 bases. This CDR3 is built from 14 residues. CDR3 sequence: CASTEAGSTDTQYF. In DNA form, the CDR3 reads TGTGCCAGCACCGAAGCGGGAAGCACAGATACGCAGTATTTT.

This chain joins TRBV7-8 and TRBJ1-2, with D possibly being TRBD1 (6 bases). Trimming cost V 5 bases and J 2 bases, with 12 bases left between them. The CDR3 contains 14 residues. Germline V gene sequence: CDR1 SGHVS, CDR2 FQNEAQ. CDR3 sequence (DNA): TGTGCCAGCAGCCTTGCCGGACAGAACTATGGCTACACCTTC. Translation: CASSLAGQNYGYTF.

This rearrangement joins TRBV5-1 to TRBJ1-1; D unclear. CDR3 length: 14 amino acids. Germline V CDR1 and CDR2: SGHRS, YFSETQ. Trimming stripped 1 base from V and 5 bases from J, with 12 bases between. CDR3 nucleotide sequence: TGCGCCAGCAGCTTGAGGGAATGGTATACTGAAGCTTTCTTT. Its translation is CASSLREWYTEAFF.

The chain has TRBV10-3 and TRBJ1-6, with unresolved D. Trimming pared 10 bases from V and 7 bases from J, leaving 20 bases between. The germline V gene has CDR1 ENHRY and CDR2 SYGVKD. This CDR3 has 15 amino acids. This chain's CDR3 is CATCGPEYQNSPLHF. The CDR3 DNA sequence: TGTGCCACCTGCGGGCCCGAGTACCAAAATTCACCCCTCCACTTT.

The chain employs TRBV5-1 and TRBJ2-2; 13 positions agree with TRBD2. The CDR3 is made up of 17 amino acids. Losses at the gene ends were 4 bases for V and 0 bases for J; bases not matched to a gene: 3. Per germline, CDR1 SGHRS and CDR2 YFSETQ. The DNA of the CDR3 is TGCGCCAGCAGCCCGGGACTAGCGGGGTCGAACACCGGGGAGCTGTTTTTT. Protein product: CASSPGLAGSNTGELFF.

The gene calls are TRBV5-8 and TRBJ2-5; TRBD2 aligns across 9 bases. This CDR3 region has 15 residues. CDR1 is SGHTS, CDR2 YDEGEE, per germline. After removal of 4 bases from V and 5 bases from J, the junction contained 9 bases not matched to a gene. CDR3 region: CASSPGVAGDETQYF. For the CDR3, the DNA is TGTGCCAGCAGCCCGGGGGTAGCGGGAGATGAGACCCAGTACTTC.

V usage is TRBV3-1 (or the pseudogene TRBV3-2) and J usage is TRBJ2-7, with 8 nucleotides matching TRBD2. Trimming at V came to 4 bases and at J to 4 bases, leaving 3 bases not matched to a gene. In germline, CDR1 is LGHDT, CDR2 YNNKEL (reference sequence). The CDR3 spans 13 residues. CDR3 coding DNA: TGTGCCAGCAGCCGGGCTAGCGGGTACGAGCAGTACTTC. It yields the protein CASSRASGYEQYF.

The gene calls are TRBV2 and TRBJ1-1; D is undetermined. V was pared by 4 bases and J by 4 bases, with 10 bases between. CDR1 is SNHLY, CDR2 FYNNEI, per germline. The CDR3 is 13 residues long. CDR3 sequence (DNA): TGTGCCAGCAGTGGCAGGTGGGGCACTGAAGCTTTCTTT. It encodes CASSGRWGTEAFF.

The genes are TRBV28 and TRBJ1-1; no definite D call. The CDR3 is 13 residues long. Trimming stripped 5 bases from V and 1 base from J, with 8 bases between. Germline V gene sequence: CDR1 MDHEN, CDR2 SYDVKM. CDR3 sequence reads: CASSLSENTEAFF. CDR3 nucleotide sequence: TGTGCCAGCAGTCTCTCAGAGAACACTGAAGCTTTCTTT.

The V gene is TRBV11-2, the J gene TRBJ2-5, with D uncertain. V lost 0 bases to trimming and J lost 7 bases, with 15 bases between them. Germline-derived CDR1 and CDR2 are SGHAT and FQNNGV. The length of the CDR3 is 15 residues. This CDR3 is CASSLDVVAPGTQYF. The DNA of the CDR3 is TGTGCCAGCAGCTTAGATGTAGTTGCCCCCGGGACCCAGTACTTC.

Only one count was recorded for this clone. CDR3 in amino acids: CASSSQGGQNYEQYV. The CDR3 DNA sequence: TGTGCCAGCAGCTCGCAGGGAGGACAGAACTACGAGCAGTACGTC. The V and J genes are TRBV6-5 and TRBJ2-7; tentatively, D is TRBD1 or TRBD2 (6 bases each). The CDR3 has 15 residues. CDR1 MNHEY and CDR2 SVGAGI come from the germline V gene. Trimming cost V 6 bases and J 3 bases, with 18 bases left between them.

The chain is built from TRBV10-2 and TRBJ1-1; D is ambiguous. There are 11 residues in the CDR3. Germline loops: CDR1 WSHSY, CDR2 SAAADI. Trimming took off 4 bases at V and 7 bases at J, with 7 bases between the two ends. The CDR3 nucleotides are TGCGCCAGCAGTGCGACGGTTGAAGCTTTCTTT. This gives the protein CASSATVEAFF.

The J gene is TRBJ1-6, the V gene TRBV9; weak D call: TRBD1 (5 bases). V lost 4 bases to trimming and J lost 0 bases, with 14 bases between them. Per germline, CDR1 SGDLS and CDR2 YYNGEE. The CDR3 runs 17 residues. The CDR3 DNA reads as TGTGCCAGCAGCCCCGGGACGCAGAGCTCCTATAATTCACCCCTCCACTTT. It is translated as CASSPGTQSSYNSPLHF.

The chain is built from TRBV5-1 and TRBJ2-2; 9 bases map to TRBD2. This CDR3 spans 16 amino acids. V trimming: 3 bases; J trimming: 1 base; junction bases outside the gene matches: 4. Germline CDR1 reads SGHRS; CDR2 reads YFSETQ. In DNA form, the CDR3 reads TGCGCCAGCAGCTCCCTAGCGGGAATGAACACCGGGGAGCTGTTTTTT. The encoded protein is CASSSLAGMNTGELFF.

This clone was seen a handful of times. This chain uses TRBV5-4 with TRBJ2-1; TRBD2 agrees at 11 bases. The CDR3 totals 14 residues. J gave up 8 bases and V 4 bases, and 5 bases lay outside the gene matches. Per the germline V gene, CDR1 is SGHNT and CDR2 is YYREEE (reference sequence). Here the CDR3 reads CASSHRLAGYEQFF. The CDR3 DNA sequence: TGTGCCAGCAGCCACCGACTAGCGGGATATGAGCAGTTCTTC.

J is TRBJ1-6 and V is TRBV4-1; D is perhaps TRBD1 (5 bases). The V gene's germline CDR1 is MGHRA and CDR2 YSYEKL. V gave up 0 bases and J gave up 10 bases, with 16 bases separating them. The CDR3 extends over 16 amino acids. The CDR3 DNA follows: TGCGCCAGCAGCCAAGAGTATCCGGGACTCGGGTCACCCCTCCACTTT. Its protein product is CASSQEYPGLGSPLHF.

V is TRBV28 and J is TRBJ1-4; 7 bases are shared with TRBD1. V lost 4 bases, J lost 8 bases, and 7 bases stayed unmatched. Germline assignment: CDR1 MDHEN and CDR2 SYDVKM. The CDR3 covers 14 residues. CDR3 sequence: CASSSQGVGEKLFF. As DNA, the CDR3 is TGTGCCAGCAGTTCTCAGGGGGTTGGGGAAAAACTGTTTTTT.

The J gene is TRBJ1-1, the V gene TRBV19, with D possibly TRBD1 on 5 matching bases. Germline CDR1 LNHDA, CDR2 SQIVND (reference sequence). The CDR3 is 15 residues long. V gave up 1 base and J gave up 1 base, with 10 bases separating them. CDR3 nucleotides: TGTGCCAGTAGTATAGTGGGGGTCTCGAACACTGAAGCTTTCTTT. This encodes CASSIVGVSNTEAFF.

The chain couples TRBV3-1 (or the pseudogene TRBV3-2) to TRBJ1-6; 9 nucleotides align to TRBD1. V shed 8 bases and J 6 bases; nucleotides not matched to a gene: 8. Germline loops: CDR1 LGHDT, CDR2 YNNKEL (reference sequence). The CDR3 is made up of 15 amino acids. The DNA of the CDR3 is TGTGCCAGCCAGCGCGTGACAGGGGGTAATTCACCCCTCCACTTT. It codes for CASQRVTGGNSPLHF.

This chain joins TRBV9 and TRBJ1-2; D might be TRBD1 (5 bases). Germline CDR1 is SGDLS and CDR2 is YYNGEE. There are 19 residues in the CDR3. Trimming took 3 bases from V and 4 from J, leaving 28 bases between them. CDR3 in DNA: TGTGCCAGCAGCGCTCGGGTCACCAACAGGTCCCGAACCCCCTATGGCTACACCTTC. Translated: CASSARVTNRSRTPYGYTF.

The rearrangement links TRBV9 to TRBJ2-1; D unclear. V lost 1 base and J lost 12, with 14 bases in between. The V gene's germline CDR1 is SGDLS and CDR2 YYNGEE. The CDR3 consists of 13 residues. DNA of the CDR3: TGTGCCAGCAGCGTAAGCCAAGATCAAAGGCAGTTCTTC. It encodes CASSVSQDQRQFF.

The gene calls are TRBV2 and TRBJ2-5, with 11 nucleotides matching TRBD2. V lost 6 bases and J lost 8; bases outside the gene matches: 5. Per germline, CDR1 SNHLY and CDR2 FYNNEI. The CDR3 contains 13 residues. For the CDR3, the DNA is TGTGCCAGCAGCGCTAGCGGGGGGTCAACCCAGTACTTC. Protein sequence: CASSASGGSTQYF.

The chain has TRBV28 and TRBJ1-4, with D possibly being TRBD1 (5 bases). Trimming left V 2 bases short and J 14 bases short, with 12 bases between. Germline CDR1 is MDHEN and CDR2 is SYDVKM. The CDR3 length is 12 residues. The DNA for the CDR3 is TGTGCCAGCAGTTTACCGGGACTAAGTCTGTTTTTT. Residues: CASSLPGLSLFF.

This chain connects TRBV5-5 to TRBJ1-5; D uncertain. CDR3 size: 13 residues. The germline gives CDR1 SGHKS, CDR2 YYEKEE (reference sequence). V was pared by 4 bases and J by 4 bases, with 9 bases between. The DNA of the CDR3 is TGTGCCAGCAGCCCGGGAGGGAATCAGCCCCAGCATTTT. It translates to CASSPGGNQPQHF. Variable domain in full (rest from reference TRBV5-5 and TRBJ1-5): DAGVTQSPTHLIKTRGQQVTLRCSPISGHKSVSWYQQVLGQGPQFIFQYYEKEERGRGNFPDRFSARQFPNYSSELNVNALLLGDSALYLCASSPGGNQPQHFGDGTRLSIL.